This T cell receptor beta chain was documented in a study of cytomegalovirus exposure and HLA in healthy donors. Regarding the study as a whole: Some V segments, TRBV6-2 and TRBV6-3 among them, were indistinguishable and were therefore excluded.

To note about this clone: The antigen is unknown.

Germline V gene lookup returns CDR1 SGDLS and CDR2 YYNGEE. V trimming: 0 bases; J trimming: 8 bases; junction bases outside the gene matches: 8. The CDR3 totals 16 residues. Both 60 Vbeta primers and 13 Jbeta primers went into the PCR. Measured with immunoSEQ multiplex PCR; TCRdb has only the in-frame clones, and not every one. In the table there are fewer than 200,000 clones, roughly 70% of which are singletons. V is TRBV9 and J is TRBJ1-6; 7 bases fit TRBD1. The origin of this receptor is a woman in her twenties or thirties in good health and CMV-seronegative. The specimen was PBMCs. The CDR3 nucleotides are TGTGCCAGCAGCGTAGCTACAGGGACAGCCCATTCACCCCTCCACTTT. Translated: CASSVATGTAHSPLHF.